The 17 T cell receptor beta chains reported below all come from one sample, sequenced in a study of PD-L1 blockade in urothelial cancer. The time point is: pretreatment peripheral blood. Generated by immunoSEQ multiplex PCR, the TCRdb table keeps only in-frame clones and is missing some. The table shows 90,000 or so clones, with almost 90% occurring only once. The starting material was PBMCs, obtained around atezolizumab (anti-PD-L1) treatment. The receptors stem from a man in his sixties with urothelial cancer.

With regard to this clone: The germline gene is not matched at one end of the junction; a read error may be the cause. The chain combines TRBV30 with TRBJ1-1; possibly TRBD1 for D (5 bases). From germline, CDR1 is GTSNPN and CDR2 SVGIG (reference sequence). CDR3 length: 13 amino acids. CDR3 protein: CALNPGGDTEAFF. The CDR3 bases are TGCGCACTAAACCCGGGGGGAGACACTGAAGCTTTCTTT.

The V and J genes are TRBV21-1 and TRBJ2-4; the table's D call, TRBD1, has no DNA check behind it. TRBV21-1 is flagged as a pseudogene. This CDR3 is built from 13 residues. The CDR3: CASKDRGRVGPYF. DNA for the CDR3: TGTGCCAGCAAGGACAGGGGGCGAGTAGGTCCGTACTTC.

CDR3 nucleotide sequence: TGTGCCAGCAGTTACTCATTAGCTAACTATGGCTACACCTTC. Its protein product is CASSYSLANYGYTF. This sequence joins TRBV6-5 and TRBJ1-2; D is ambiguous. The CDR3 spans 14 residues. In germline, CDR1 is MNHEY, CDR2 SVGAGI. The V end was cut by 0 bases, the J end by 0 bases, with 5 bases between.

This chain uses TRBV27 with TRBJ2-1; D remains ambiguous. The CDR3 extends over 13 amino acids. CDR1 and CDR2 (germline): MNHEY, SMNVEV (reference sequence). Trimming took off 3 bases at V and 7 bases at J, with 10 bases between the two ends. The CDR3 loop is CASSFFPGNEQFF. The CDR3 DNA follows: TGTGCCAGCAGTTTTTTCCCAGGAAATGAGCAGTTCTTC.

V gene TRBV5-4 combines with J gene TRBJ1-4, with D hard to call. This CDR3 spans 13 amino acids. The V gene lost 5 bases and the J gene lost 0 bases, with 5 bases spanning the gap. The germline V gene encodes CDR1 SGHNT and CDR2 YYREEE (reference sequence). The CDR3 region has the DNA TGTGCCAGCAGTTCAGCAACTAATGAAAAACTGTTTTTT. It translates to CASSSATNEKLFF.

The rearrangement joins TRBV28 to TRBJ1-4, with D perhaps TRBD1 (5 bases). Trimming stripped 7 bases from V and 8 bases from J, with 17 bases between. Germline CDR1 is MDHEN and CDR2 is SYDVKM. This CDR3 region has 14 residues. CDR3 nucleotides: TGTGCCAGCACCCGGGGGGGAGGAGGAGAAAAACTGTTTTTT. Protein: CASTRGGGGEKLFF.

The rearrangement uses TRBV28 and TRBJ2-7, with 12 bases aligning to TRBD2. Germline CDR1 MDHEN, CDR2 SYDVKM. Trimming took 3 bases from V and 5 from J; bases not matched to a gene: 20. The CDR3 is 20 amino acids. The DNA for the CDR3 is TGTGCCAGCAGTTTCCCTGAGAAAGGACTAGCGGGGAGCCTAATCCACGAGCAGTACTTC. It is translated as CASSFPEKGLAGSLIHEQYF. Full variable domain (remainder filled in from reference TRBV28 and TRBJ2-7): DVKVTQSSRYLVKRTGEKVFLECVQDMDHENMFWYRQDPGLGLRLIYFSYDVKMKEKGDIPEGYSVSREKKERFSLILESASTNQTSMYLCASSFPEKGLAGSLIHEQYFGPGTRLTVT.

This sequence joins TRBV10-3 and TRBJ2-1, with 7 bases aligning to TRBD1. The CDR3 length is 13 residues. V trimming: 10 bases; J trimming: 6 bases; junction bases outside the gene matches: 9. Germline values: CDR1 ENHRY, CDR2 SYGVKD. CDR3 loop: CATSQTGTNEQFF. CDR3 sequence (DNA): TGTGCCACATCTCAGACAGGGACCAATGAGCAGTTCTTC.

J is TRBJ2-1 and V is TRBV7-3; D perhaps matches TRBD1 (5 bases). Germline values: CDR1 SGHTA, CDR2 FQGTGA. V dropped 2 bases and J dropped 3 bases, with 8 bases sitting between them. CDR3 length: 14 amino acids. CDR3 loop: CASSLPGNYNEQFF. The CDR3 DNA follows: TGTGCCAGCAGCTTACCAGGGAACTACAATGAGCAGTTCTTC.

The sample holds a few counts of this clone. The rearrangement links TRBV21-1 to TRBJ2-5; TRBD2 reflects the table's D call only, with no check against the DNA. TRBV21-1 is a known pseudogene. The CDR3 extends over 14 amino acids. CDR3 sequence reads: CASSKVVRGETQYF. The CDR3 DNA reads as TGTGCCAGCAGCAAAGTCGTTCGAGGGGAGACCCAGTACTTC.

The rearrangement links TRBV11-2 to TRBJ2-1; 11 bases line up with TRBD2. J gave up 7 bases and V 8 bases, and 10 bases lay outside the gene matches. Per germline, CDR1 SGHAT and CDR2 FQNNGV. The CDR3 loop spans 15 amino acids. The DNA for the CDR3 is TGTGCCAGCGTCCTAGGGACTAGCGGACTGAATGAGCAGTTCTTC. Translating it yields CASVLGTSGLNEQFF.

This chain connects TRBV11-2 to TRBJ1-1; D unclear. Germline V gene sequence: CDR1 SGHAT, CDR2 FQNNGV. This CDR3 is built from 16 residues. V shed 1 base and J shed 1 base, with 13 bases lying between them. CDR3 nucleotides: TGTGCCAGCAGCTTAGGTGGAGGGCTCAGGAACACTGAAGCTTTCTTT. It translates to CASSLGGGLRNTEAFF.

This chain links TRBV9 with TRBJ2-7, with 8 bases matching TRBD1. The germline V gene encodes CDR1 SGDLS and CDR2 YYNGEE. The CDR3 length is 16 residues. The V and J ends lost 0 bases and 4 bases, in that order; junction bases with no gene match: 9. CDR3 protein: CASSVALTGETYEQYF. CDR3 nucleotide sequence: TGTGCCAGCAGCGTAGCCCTGACAGGGGAGACGTACGAGCAGTACTTC.

This clone was seen a handful of times. The CDR3 reads CASSQEAGSSGNTIYF. CDR3 nucleotide sequence: TGTGCCAGCAGCCAAGAGGCGGGTAGCTCTGGAAACACCATATATTTT. V usage is TRBV4-2 and J usage is TRBJ1-3; D not certain. Germline V gene sequence: CDR1 LGHNA, CDR2 YNFKEQ. V dropped 0 bases and J dropped 0 bases, with 9 bases sitting between them. This CDR3 is 16 amino acids long.

This CDR3 reads CASTEDSYNTGELFF. The CDR3 DNA reads as TGCGCCAGCACCGAAGACAGTTACAACACCGGGGAGCTGTTTTTT. The chain links TRBV5-1 to TRBJ2-2; a weak D match, TRBD1 (5 bases). Trimming stripped 6 bases from V and 2 bases from J, with 14 bases between. Germline-derived CDR1 and CDR2 are SGHRS and YFSETQ. The CDR3 has 15 amino acids.

The rearrangement links TRBV6-6 to TRBJ1-5, with D possibly matching TRBD1 (5 bases). V shed 3 bases and J shed 4 bases, with 13 bases lying between them. Looked up from germline, CDR1 is MNHNY and CDR2 is SVGAGI (reference sequence). The CDR3 is 15 amino acids. Here the CDR3 reads CASSYSRVENQPQHF. CDR3 sequence (DNA): TGTGCCAGCAGTTATAGCAGGGTGGAGAATCAGCCCCAGCATTTT.

CDR3 residues: CASSLSNRQGAISDTQYF. The CDR3 region has the DNA TGTGCCAGCAGTTTATCCAATCGACAGGGGGCAATTTCGGATACGCAGTATTTT. V is TRBV27 and J is TRBJ2-3, with TRBD1 identical over 10 bases. The CDR3 is made up of 18 amino acids. V lost 0 bases and J lost 6; bases outside the gene matches: 12. Germline V gene lookup returns CDR1 MNHEY and CDR2 SMNVEV (reference sequence).